The present entry profiles one TCR beta chain with its context. The data were taken from a study of blood T cell repertoires in COVID-19. Study background: Some COVID-19 samples were acute and others convalescent; all came from the United States, Italy and Spain.

Authors' methods: Scientists estimated how many nucleated cells there were by amplifying reference gene primers. The repertoire was sequenced with immunoSEQ multiplex PCR; TCRdb's copy has only in-frame clones and lacks some. The DNA was the basis for D and trimming; V, J and clone size are from that table. This sample has about 200,000 clones, with about 85% found just once. The specimen sequenced was peripheral blood. This clonotype originated in a woman older than 75 with acute or convalescent COVID-19.

CDR3 protein: CASSTGTLVTGANVLTF. CDR3 in DNA: TGTGCCAGCAGTACCGGGACACTAGTTACAGGGGCCAACGTCCTGACTTTC. The chain carries TRBV27 and TRBJ2-6; D is possibly TRBD1 (6 bases). CDR1 and CDR2 from the germline V gene are MNHEY and SMNVEV (reference sequence). The CDR3 has 17 residues. V was cut by 5 bases and J by 4 bases, with 18 bases left in between. Full variable domain (remainder filled in from reference TRBV27 and TRBJ2-6): EAQVTQNPRYLITVTGKKLTVTCSQNMNHEYMSWYRQDPGLGLRQIYYSMNVEVTDKGDVPEGYKVSRKEKRNFPLILESPSPNQTSLYFCASSTGTLVTGANVLTFGAGSRLTVL.